These 18 T cell receptor beta chains were sequenced from one sample in a study of cytomegalovirus exposure and HLA in healthy donors. Primers for the PCR totalled 60 Vbeta and 13 Jbeta. Sequenced by immunoSEQ multiplex PCR; TCRdb stores in-frame clones only, minus some. In the table there are around 200,000 clones, 70% to 85% of which are singletons. The sequenced sample was PBMCs. All receptors come from a man aged 45-60 years in good health and CMV-seronegative.

This chain uses TRBV7-3 with TRBJ2-5; 9 bases are a match to TRBD2. The germline V gene has CDR1 SGHTA and CDR2 FQGTGA. The trim removed 4 bases at V and 5 bases at J, leaving 11 bases unmatched. The CDR3 runs to 16 residues. This chain's CDR3 is CASSSGLASYGETQYF. The DNA of the CDR3 is TGTGCCAGCAGCTCTGGACTAGCGAGTTACGGGGAGACCCAGTACTTC.

The genes are TRBV6-6 and TRBJ2-7, with D perhaps matching TRBD2 (6 bases). Trimming shortened V by 7 bases and J by 5 bases, and 9 bases separated the two germline ends. CDR1 MNHNY and CDR2 SVGAGI come from the germline V gene (reference sequence). The length of the CDR3 is 11 residues. The CDR3 spells CASTRRDEQYF. CDR3 DNA sequence: TGTGCCAGCACTCGGAGGGACGAGCAGTACTTC.

This clone was seen more than once but under ten times. The V call is TRBV6-1, the J call TRBJ1-5; no definite D call. From germline, CDR1 is MNHNS and CDR2 SASEGT. V dropped 3 bases and J dropped 7 bases, with 13 bases sitting between them. The CDR3 sequence is 14 residues long. CDR3 sequence: CASSDHFVEQPQHF. CDR3 DNA: TGTGCCAGCAGTGATCATTTTGTGGAGCAGCCCCAGCATTTT.

The rearrangement joins TRBV6-5 to TRBJ1-1, with D perhaps matching TRBD1 (6 bases). This CDR3 has 13 amino acids. Germline V gene lookup returns CDR1 MNHEY and CDR2 SVGAGI. V shed 8 bases and J shed 1 base, with 11 bases lying between them. The DNA of the CDR3 is TGTGCCAGCCACAGGGAGTGGAACACTGAAGCTTTCTTT. It encodes CASHREWNTEAFF.

The rearrangement joins TRBV7-2 to TRBJ2-1; 13 bases are shared with TRBD2. V shed 5 bases and J 4 bases; nucleotides not matched to a gene: 11. CDR3 size: 18 residues. Germline values: CDR1 SGHTA, CDR2 FQGNSA. The DNA for the CDR3 is TGTGCCAGCAGCCCAGGAGGACTAGCGGGAGCCCCTTACAATGAGCAGTTCTTC. Translating gives CASSPGGLAGAPYNEQFF.

As to this clone: Relative to the germline gene, one junction end is altered; a read error may explain this. The V and J genes are TRBV7-9 and TRBJ2-5; 9 bases align to TRBD1. Germline V gives CDR1 SEHNR, CDR2 FQNEAQ (reference sequence). This CDR3 region has 15 residues. In DNA form, the CDR3 reads TGTTCCAGCAGCTATCGACAGGGGGGAACGGAGACCCAGTACTTC. Translation gives CSSSYRQGGTETQYF.

J is TRBJ1-1 and V is TRBV6-1; TRBD1 agrees at 7 bases. This CDR3 region has 13 residues. V shed 6 bases, J shed 4 bases, and the junction held 5 bases outside the gene matches. Looked up from germline, CDR1 is MNHNS and CDR2 is SASEGT. The CDR3 nucleotides read TGTGCCAGCAGCCTACAGGGGCCCACTGAAGCTTTCTTT. It translates to CASSLQGPTEAFF.

The chain joins TRBV27 to TRBJ2-1, with 11 bases that match TRBD2. V gave up 6 bases and J gave up 3 bases; unmatched junction bases: 4. Germline values: CDR1 MNHEY, CDR2 SMNVEV (reference sequence). The CDR3 length is 15 residues. DNA of the CDR3: TGTGCCAGCAGCCCGACTAGCGGGGACTACAATGAGCAGTTCTTC. Its translation is CASSPTSGDYNEQFF.

The CDR3 protein is CASSLAGESYNEQFF. For the CDR3, the DNA is TGTGCCAGCAGTTTAGCGGGAGAAAGCTACAATGAGCAGTTCTTC. The J gene is TRBJ2-1, the V gene TRBV28, with 7 bases identical to TRBD2. Germline V lookup: CDR1 MDHEN, CDR2 SYDVKM. CDR3 length: 15 residues. J was trimmed by 3 bases and V by 2 bases; bases with no gene match: 4.

This rearrangement joins TRBV5-1 to TRBJ1-2; 9 positions match TRBD1. The CDR3 runs to 15 residues. Germline CDR1 and CDR2: SGHRS and YFSETQ. Trimming removed 4 bases from V and 8 bases from J; junction bases left unmatched: 12. CDR3 nucleotide sequence: TGCGCCAGCAGCAAGCAGACAGGGGGTCCCCTCGGCTACACCTTC. Residues: CASSKQTGGPLGYTF. Filled out from reference TRBV5-1 and TRBJ1-2, the complete variable domain reads KAGVTQTPRYLIKTRGQQVTLSCSPISGHRSVSWYQQTPGQGLQFLFEYFSETQRNKGNFPGRFSGRQFSNSRSEMNVSTLELGDSALYLCASSKQTGGPLGYTFGSGTRLTVV.

In this sample, this clone turned up once. The genes are TRBV21-1 and TRBJ2-4; no DNA check was done on the table's D call, TRBD1. TRBV21-1 is tagged as a pseudogene. CDR3 size: 16 residues. The CDR3 reads CASNPRGRQAKNIQYF. In DNA, the CDR3 is TGTGCCAGCAACCCTAGGGGCAGGCAGGCCAAAAACATTCAGTACTTC.

V usage is TRBV9 and J usage is TRBJ1-1, with D possibly matching TRBD1 (5 bases). Germline CDR1 SGDLS, CDR2 YYNGEE. The length of the CDR3 is 14 residues. V was clipped by 4 bases and J by 5 bases, with 15 bases between them. This chain's CDR3 is CASSSGTEGTEAFF. CDR3 nucleotides: TGTGCCAGCAGCTCTGGGACGGAGGGAACTGAAGCTTTCTTT. Supplemented by reference TRBV9 and TRBJ1-1, the full variable domain reads DSGVTQTPKHLITATGQRVTLRCSPRSGDLSVYWYQQSLDQGLQFLIQYYNGEERAKGNILERFSAQQFPDLHSELNLSSLELGDSALYFCASSSGTEGTEAFFGQGTRLTVV.

The V and J genes are TRBV2 and TRBJ2-1; a possible D gene is TRBD2 (7 bases). CDR3 length: 11 residues. Per the germline V gene, CDR1 is SNHLY and CDR2 is FYNNEI. V shed 3 bases and J shed 14 bases, with 11 bases lying between them. The CDR3 DNA reads as TGTGCCAGCAGTGACTGGGGGGGCGAGTTCTTC. Translated: CASSDWGGEFF. Based on the CDR3 plus reference TRBV2 and TRBJ2-1, the full variable domain is EPEVTQTPSHQVTQMGQEVILRCVPISNHLYFYWYRQILGQKVEFLVSFYNNEISEKSEIFDDQFSVERPDGSNFTLKIRSTKLEDSAMYFCASSDWGGEFFGPGTRLTVL.

About this clone itself: Different DNA sequences within this sample yield the same CDR3. The CDR3 reads CASSLGLNTGELFF. CDR3 nucleotides: TGCGCCAGCAGCTTGGGACTCAACACCGGGGAGCTGTTTTTT. V gene TRBV5-1 combines with J gene TRBJ2-2, with unresolved D. Germline CDR1 is SGHRS and CDR2 is YFSETQ. Trimming removed 0 bases at V and 2 bases at J, with 5 bases between. The CDR3 has 14 amino acids.

The chain is built from TRBV11-2 and TRBJ2-5, with 14 bases aligning to TRBD2. CDR1 and CDR2 (germline): SGHAT, FQNNGV. Losses at the gene ends were 3 bases for V and 4 bases for J; bases not matched to a gene: 4. The CDR3 loop spans 16 amino acids. The CDR3 DNA is TGTGCCAGCAGCTTTCGACTAGCGGGAGGGCCAGAGACCCAGTACTTC. This codes for CASSFRLAGGPETQYF. The whole variable domain, filled in from reference TRBV11-2 and TRBJ2-5, reads EAGVAQSPRYKIIEKRQSVAFWCNPISGHATLYWYQQILGQGPKLLIQFQNNGVVDDSQLPKDRFSAERLKGVDSTLKIQPAKLEDSAVYLCASSFRLAGGPETQYFGPGTRLLVL.

CDR3 sequence reads: CASRHVFAGTASSEQYF. The CDR3 DNA is TGCGCCAGCAGACATGTTTTTGCCGGGACAGCCTCTAGCGAGCAGTACTTC. This chain uses TRBV4-1 with TRBJ2-7; TRBD1 matches 7 bases. Trimming took 6 bases from V and 6 from J; bases not matched to a gene: 20. The CDR3 is made up of 17 amino acids. CDR1 and CDR2 from the germline V gene are MGHRA and YSYEKL.

The V and J genes are TRBV5-1 and TRBJ2-1; 7 bases match TRBD2. The CDR3 has 15 amino acids. V was pared by 0 bases and J by 4 bases, with 4 bases of the junction left unmatched. Germline V gene sequence: CDR1 SGHRS, CDR2 YFSETQ. CDR3 protein: CASSLASGAYNEQFF. As DNA, the CDR3 is TGCGCCAGCAGCTTGGCTAGCGGAGCGTACAATGAGCAGTTCTTC.

This chain uses TRBV7-6 with TRBJ2-1; 8 bases line up with TRBD2. Germline values: CDR1 SGHVS, CDR2 FNYEAQ. With 5 bases clipped from V and 14 bases from J, the junction kept 11 bases outside the gene matches. The CDR3 length is 13 residues. CDR3 protein: CASSPPGREVEFF. The CDR3 DNA reads as TGTGCCAGCAGCCCCCCGGGGCGGGAGGTAGAGTTCTTC.